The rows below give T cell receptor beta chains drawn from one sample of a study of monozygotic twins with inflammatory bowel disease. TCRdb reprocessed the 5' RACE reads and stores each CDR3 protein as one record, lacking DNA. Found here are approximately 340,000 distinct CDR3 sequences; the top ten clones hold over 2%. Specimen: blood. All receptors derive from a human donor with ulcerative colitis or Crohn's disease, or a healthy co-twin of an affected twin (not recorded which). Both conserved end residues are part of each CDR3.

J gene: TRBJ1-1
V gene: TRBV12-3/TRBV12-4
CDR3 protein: CASSLSYDGTGGAFF

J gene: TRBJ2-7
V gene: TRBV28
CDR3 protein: CASSLTQETYEQYF

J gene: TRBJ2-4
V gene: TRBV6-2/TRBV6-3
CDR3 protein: CASSTGFKNIQYF

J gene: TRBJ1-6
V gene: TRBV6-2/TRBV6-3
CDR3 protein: CASGDSHNSPLHF

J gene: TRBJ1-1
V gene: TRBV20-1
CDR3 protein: CSARDGSNTEAFF

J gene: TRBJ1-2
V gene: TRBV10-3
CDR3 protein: CASRPPGTLYGYTF

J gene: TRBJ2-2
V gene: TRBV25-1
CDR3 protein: CASSAQPGQVPFSNTGELFF

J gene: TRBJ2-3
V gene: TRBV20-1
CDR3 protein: CSALSQAGADTDTQYF

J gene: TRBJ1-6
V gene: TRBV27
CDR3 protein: CASRPEGGSNGALHF

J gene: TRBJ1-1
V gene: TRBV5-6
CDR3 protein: CASRAGGTEAFF

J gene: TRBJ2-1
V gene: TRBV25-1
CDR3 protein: CASSEWGGSYNEQFF

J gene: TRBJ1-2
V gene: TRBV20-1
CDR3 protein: CSARSPPNYGYTF

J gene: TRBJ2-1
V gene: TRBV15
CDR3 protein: CATEPDWSSYNEQFF

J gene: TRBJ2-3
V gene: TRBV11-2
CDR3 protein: CASSPGWRTDTQYF

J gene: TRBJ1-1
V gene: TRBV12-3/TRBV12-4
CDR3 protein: CASSFSTYTEAFF

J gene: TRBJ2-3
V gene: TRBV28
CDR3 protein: CASSLRLTSGSAADTQYF

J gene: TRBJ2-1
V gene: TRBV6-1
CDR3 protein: CASSPGVARYEQFF

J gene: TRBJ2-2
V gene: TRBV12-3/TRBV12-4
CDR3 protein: CASRPRLVTGELFF

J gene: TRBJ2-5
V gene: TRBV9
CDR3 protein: CASSVQHGGAETQYF

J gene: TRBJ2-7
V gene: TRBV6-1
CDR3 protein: CASSTGTSGAAYEQYF

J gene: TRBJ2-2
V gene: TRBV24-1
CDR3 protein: CATGLAGSDTGELFF

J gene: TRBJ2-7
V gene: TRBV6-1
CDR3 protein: CASRNRDSYYEQYF

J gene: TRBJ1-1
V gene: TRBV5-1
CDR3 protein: CASSLGDRGFPNTEAFF

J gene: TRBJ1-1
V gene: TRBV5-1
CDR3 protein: CASSLNPRQAGTEAFF

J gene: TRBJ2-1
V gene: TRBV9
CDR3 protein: CASARDRGYNEQFF

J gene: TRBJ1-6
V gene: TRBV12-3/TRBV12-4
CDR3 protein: CASSFRTGADNSPLHF

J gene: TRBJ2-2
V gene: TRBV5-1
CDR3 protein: CASSTGSSDTGELFF

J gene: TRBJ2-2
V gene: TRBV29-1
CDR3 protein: CSGIKDSTGELFF

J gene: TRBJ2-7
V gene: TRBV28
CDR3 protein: CASSLWPDKSYEQYF

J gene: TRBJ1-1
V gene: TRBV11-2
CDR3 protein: CASSPQDYTEAFF

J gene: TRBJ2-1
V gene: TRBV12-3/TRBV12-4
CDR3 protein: CASRGTSGGASSYNEQFF

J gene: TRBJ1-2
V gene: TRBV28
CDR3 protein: CASKPGQGSIFYGYTF

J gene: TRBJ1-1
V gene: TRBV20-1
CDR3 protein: CSATNRDRGMVVDTEAFF

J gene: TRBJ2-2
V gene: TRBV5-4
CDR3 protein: CASSELPTGVYPGELFF

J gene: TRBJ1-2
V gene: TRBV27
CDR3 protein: CASTTNGANYGYTF

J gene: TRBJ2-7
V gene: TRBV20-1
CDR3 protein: CSASAYTTMEQYF

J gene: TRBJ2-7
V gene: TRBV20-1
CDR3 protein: CSARAGLAGAKEQYF

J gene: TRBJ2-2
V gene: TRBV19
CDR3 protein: CASSPPKRGPNTGELFF

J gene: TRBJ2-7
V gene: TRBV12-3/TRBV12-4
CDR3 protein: CASSFRGDTYEQYF

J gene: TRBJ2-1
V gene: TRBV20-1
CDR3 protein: CSARDLGRQGDINEQFF

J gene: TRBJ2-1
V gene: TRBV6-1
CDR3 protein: CASHQGWDEQFF

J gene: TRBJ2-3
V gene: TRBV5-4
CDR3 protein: CASSWGGTDTQYF

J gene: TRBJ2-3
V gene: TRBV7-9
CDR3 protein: CASSPSSGGAVDTQYF

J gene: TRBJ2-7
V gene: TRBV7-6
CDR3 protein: CASSLQGLGDEQYF